The present TCR beta chain was sequenced within a study of blood T cell repertoires in COVID-19. After removal of 5 bases from V and 5 bases from J, the junction contained 5 bases not matched to a gene. Per germline, CDR1 SGHVS and CDR2 FQNEAQ. The CDR3 is made up of 15 amino acids. Clones were sequenced by immunoSEQ multiplex PCR, and TCRdb holds only the in-frame ones, with some missing. The sample has 200,000 to 250,000 clones, around three quarters seen once. This clonotype was sampled from a woman aged 70-85 years with acute or convalescent COVID-19. What was sequenced was peripheral blood. The V and J genes are TRBV7-8 and TRBJ2-2, with 10 bases matching TRBD2. The DNA for the CDR3 is TGTGCCAGCAGCCGGCTAGCGGGGGCTACCGGGGAGCTGTTTTTT. Amino acid sequence: CASSRLAGATGELFF.